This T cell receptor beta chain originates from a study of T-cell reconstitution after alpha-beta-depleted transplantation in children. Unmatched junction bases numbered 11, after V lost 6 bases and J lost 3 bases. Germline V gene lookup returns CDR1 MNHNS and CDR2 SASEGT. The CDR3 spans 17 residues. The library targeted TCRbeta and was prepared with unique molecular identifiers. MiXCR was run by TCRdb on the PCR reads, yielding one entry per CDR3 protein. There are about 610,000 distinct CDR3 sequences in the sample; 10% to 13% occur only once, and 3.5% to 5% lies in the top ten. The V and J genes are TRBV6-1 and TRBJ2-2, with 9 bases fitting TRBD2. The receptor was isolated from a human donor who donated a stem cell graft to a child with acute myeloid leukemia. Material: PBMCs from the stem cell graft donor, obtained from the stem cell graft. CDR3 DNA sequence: TGTGCCAGCAGCGCCCTTAGGGCGGGAGGGTACACCGGGGAGCTGTTTTTT. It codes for CASSALRAGGYTGELFF.